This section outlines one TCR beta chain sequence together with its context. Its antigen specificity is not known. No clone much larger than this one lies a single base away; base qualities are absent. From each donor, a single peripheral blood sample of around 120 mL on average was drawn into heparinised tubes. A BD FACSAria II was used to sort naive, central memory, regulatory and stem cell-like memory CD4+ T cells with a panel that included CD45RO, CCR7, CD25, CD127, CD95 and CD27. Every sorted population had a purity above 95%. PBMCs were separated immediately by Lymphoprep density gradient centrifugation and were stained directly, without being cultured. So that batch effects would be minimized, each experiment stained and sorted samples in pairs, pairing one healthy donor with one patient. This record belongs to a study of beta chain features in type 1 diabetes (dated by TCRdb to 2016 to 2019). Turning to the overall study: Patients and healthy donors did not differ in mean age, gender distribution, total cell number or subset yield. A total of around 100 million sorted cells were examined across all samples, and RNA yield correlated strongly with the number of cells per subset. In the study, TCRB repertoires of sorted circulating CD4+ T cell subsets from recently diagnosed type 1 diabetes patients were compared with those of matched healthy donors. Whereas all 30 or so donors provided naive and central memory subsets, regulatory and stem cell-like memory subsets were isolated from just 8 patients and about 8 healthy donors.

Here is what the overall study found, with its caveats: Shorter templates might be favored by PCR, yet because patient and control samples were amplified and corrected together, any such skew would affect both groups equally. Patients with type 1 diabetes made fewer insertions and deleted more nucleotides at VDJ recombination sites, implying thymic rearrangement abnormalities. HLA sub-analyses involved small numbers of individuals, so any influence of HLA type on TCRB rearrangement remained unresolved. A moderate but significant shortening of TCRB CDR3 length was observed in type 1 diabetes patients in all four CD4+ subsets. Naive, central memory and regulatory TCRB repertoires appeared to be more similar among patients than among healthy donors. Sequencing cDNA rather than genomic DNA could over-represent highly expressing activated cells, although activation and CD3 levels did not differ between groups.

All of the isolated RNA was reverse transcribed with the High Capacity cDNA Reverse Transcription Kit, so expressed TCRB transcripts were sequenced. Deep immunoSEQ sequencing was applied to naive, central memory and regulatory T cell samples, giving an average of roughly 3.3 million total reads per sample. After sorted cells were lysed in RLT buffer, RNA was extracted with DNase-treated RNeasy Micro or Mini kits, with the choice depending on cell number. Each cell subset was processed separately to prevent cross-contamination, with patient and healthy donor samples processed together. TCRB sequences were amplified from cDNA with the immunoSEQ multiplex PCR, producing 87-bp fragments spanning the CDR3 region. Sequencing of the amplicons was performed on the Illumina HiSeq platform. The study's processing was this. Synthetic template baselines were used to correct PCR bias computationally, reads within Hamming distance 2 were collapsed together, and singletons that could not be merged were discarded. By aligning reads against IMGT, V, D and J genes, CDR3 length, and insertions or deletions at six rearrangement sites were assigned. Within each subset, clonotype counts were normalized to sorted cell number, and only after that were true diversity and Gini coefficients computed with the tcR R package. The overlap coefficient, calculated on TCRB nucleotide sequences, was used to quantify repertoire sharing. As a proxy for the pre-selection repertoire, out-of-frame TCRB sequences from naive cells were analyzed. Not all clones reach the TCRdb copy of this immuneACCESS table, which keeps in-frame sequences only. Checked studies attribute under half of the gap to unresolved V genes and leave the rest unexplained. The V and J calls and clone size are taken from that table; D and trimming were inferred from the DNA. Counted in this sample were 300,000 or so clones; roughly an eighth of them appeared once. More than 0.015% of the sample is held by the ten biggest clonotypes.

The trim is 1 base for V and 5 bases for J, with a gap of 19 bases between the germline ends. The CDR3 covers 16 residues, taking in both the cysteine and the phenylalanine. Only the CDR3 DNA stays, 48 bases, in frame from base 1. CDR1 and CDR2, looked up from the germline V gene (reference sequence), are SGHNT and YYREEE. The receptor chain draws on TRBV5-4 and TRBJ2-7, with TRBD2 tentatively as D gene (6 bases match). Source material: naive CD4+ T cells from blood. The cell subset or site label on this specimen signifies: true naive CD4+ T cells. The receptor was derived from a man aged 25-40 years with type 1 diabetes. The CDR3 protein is CASSLIRLGRANEQYF. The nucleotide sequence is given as TGTGCCAGCAGCTTGATACGACTAGGCCGAGCGAACGAGCAGTACTTC.